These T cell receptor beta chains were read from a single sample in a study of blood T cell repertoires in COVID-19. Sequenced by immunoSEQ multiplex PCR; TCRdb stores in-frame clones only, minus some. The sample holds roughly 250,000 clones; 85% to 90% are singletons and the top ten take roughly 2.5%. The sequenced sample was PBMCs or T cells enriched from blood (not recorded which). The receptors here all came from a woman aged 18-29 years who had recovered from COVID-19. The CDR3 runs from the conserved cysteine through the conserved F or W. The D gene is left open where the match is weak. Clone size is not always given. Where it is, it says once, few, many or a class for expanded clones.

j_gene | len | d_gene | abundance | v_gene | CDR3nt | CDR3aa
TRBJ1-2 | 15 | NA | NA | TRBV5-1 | TGCGCCAGCAGCCCAGATACGACAAGCCCCCCAGGCTACACCTTC | CASSPDTTSPPGYTF
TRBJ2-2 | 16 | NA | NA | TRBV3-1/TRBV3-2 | TGTGCCAGCAGCCCAAGACTCCCGACGGACACCGGGGAGCTGTTTTTT | CASSPRLPTDTGELFF
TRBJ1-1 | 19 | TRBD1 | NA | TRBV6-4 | TGTGCCAGCAGTGACTCCCCGGGACAGGGCTGGGGTCCGAAGACTGAAGCTTTCTTT | CASSDSPGQGWGPKTEAFF
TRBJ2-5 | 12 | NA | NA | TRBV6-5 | TGTGCCAGCAGTTACTCACGGGAGACCCAGTACTTC | CASSYSRETQYF
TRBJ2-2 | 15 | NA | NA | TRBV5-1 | TGCGCCAGCACCCTATCCGAGACGACAACCGGGGAGCTGTTTTTT | CASTLSETTTGELFF
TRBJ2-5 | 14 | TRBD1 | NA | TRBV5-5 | TGTGCCAGCAGCCCGGGACAGGGAGGGGAGACCCAGTACTTC | CASSPGQGGETQYF
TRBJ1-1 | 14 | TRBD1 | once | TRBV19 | TGTGCCAGTAGTATCCAGGGGGCGAACACTGAAGCTTTCTTT | CASSIQGANTEAFF
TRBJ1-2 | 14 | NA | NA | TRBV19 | TGTGCCAGCGAAAACCTCCGGGAAAACTATGGCTACACCTTC | CASENLRENYGYTF
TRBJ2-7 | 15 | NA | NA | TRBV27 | TGTGCCAGCAGTCCGGGGACACGGGGCCTCTACGAGCAGTACTTC | CASSPGTRGLYEQYF
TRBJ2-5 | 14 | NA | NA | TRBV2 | TGTGCCAGCAGTGAAGGTTGGGCGTTTGGGACCCAGTACTTC | CASSEGWAFGTQYF
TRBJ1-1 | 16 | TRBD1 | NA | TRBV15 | TGTGCCACCAGCAGACCTAACAGGGGGCGCGGGACTGAAGCTTTCTTT | CATSRPNRGRGTEAFF
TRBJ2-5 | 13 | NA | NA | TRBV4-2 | TGTGCCAGCAGCCAAGCAGGGGGGGAGACCCAGTACTTC | CASSQAGGETQYF
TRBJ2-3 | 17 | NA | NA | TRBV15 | TGTGCCACCAGCAGTCCCGGTGACAGCCTAGGCACAGATACGCAGTATTTT | CATSSPGDSLGTDTQYF
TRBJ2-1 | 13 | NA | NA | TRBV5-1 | TGCGCCAGCAGCTTGAGGTCCGACGGGGAGCAGTTCTTC | CASSLRSDGEQFF
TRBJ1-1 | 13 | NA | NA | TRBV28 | TGTGCCAGCGAGACAGGAGTTAACACTGAAGCTTTCTTT | CASETGVNTEAFF
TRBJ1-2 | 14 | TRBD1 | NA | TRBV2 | TGTGCCAGCGAACTACAGGGGAGGAACTATGGCTACACCTTC | CASELQGRNYGYTF
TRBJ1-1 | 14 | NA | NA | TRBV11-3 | TGTGCCAGCAGCTTTTCAGGGGAGACCACTGAAGCTTTCTTT | CASSFSGETTEAFF
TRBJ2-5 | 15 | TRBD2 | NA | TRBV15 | TGTGCCACCAGCAGAGCTAGCGGGGGGGCCAGGACCCAGTACTTC | CATSRASGGARTQYF
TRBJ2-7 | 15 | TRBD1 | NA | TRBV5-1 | TGCGCCAGCAGCTCGGGACAGGGGTCCCCCTACGAGCAGTACTTC | CASSSGQGSPYEQYF
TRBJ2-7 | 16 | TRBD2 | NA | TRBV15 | TGTGCCACCAGCAGTACTAAGCGGGGGGGATCCTACGAGCAGTACTTC | CATSSTKRGGSYEQYF
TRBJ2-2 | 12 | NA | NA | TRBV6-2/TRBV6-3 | TGTGCCAGCAGTTACCAGGGCGGGGAGCTGTTTTTT | CASSYQGGELFF
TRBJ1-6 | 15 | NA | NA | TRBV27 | TGTGCCAGCAGTTTATCGATACAGGTTAATTCACCCCTCCACTTT | CASSLSIQVNSPLHF
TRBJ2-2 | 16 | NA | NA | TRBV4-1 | TGCGCCAGCAGCCAAGGGAGGTGGCCGAACACCGGGGAGCTGTTTTTT | CASSQGRWPNTGELFF
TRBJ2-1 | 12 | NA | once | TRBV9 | TGTGCCAGCAGCCAGGGGCCCAATGAGCAGTTCTTC | CASSQGPNEQFF
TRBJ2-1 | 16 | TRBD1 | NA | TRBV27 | TGTGCCAGCAGTTTATCGCGACAGGGGAAGCGGAATGAGCAGTTCTTC | CASSLSRQGKRNEQFF